Below are 4 T cell receptor beta chains sequenced from a single sample in a study of blood T cell repertoires in COVID-19. Sequencing was performed with immunoSEQ multiplex PCR; in TCRdb, only in-frame clones are kept and a portion is missing. The sample carries around 170,000 clones, about 88% recorded once. The specimen sequenced was peripheral blood. The receptors were gathered from a woman aged 25 to 39 with active or convalescent COVID-19.

About this clone itself: This sample also contains other DNA sequences that code for the same CDR3. The rearrangement joins TRBV6-5 to TRBJ1-5; TRBD1 matches 11 bases. V lost 8 bases to trimming and J lost 4 bases; unmatched junction nucleotides: 1. The CDR3 extends over 13 amino acids. Germline V gene lookup returns CDR1 MNHEY and CDR2 SVGAGI. Here the CDR3 DNA reads TGTGCCAGCCGGGACAGGGGGAATCAGCCCCAGCATTTT. Its protein product is CASRDRGNQPQHF.

This clone appeared a single time. The chain uses TRBV21-1 and TRBJ2-3; the table's D gene call, TRBD2, was not cross checked with the DNA. TRBV21-1 is marked as a pseudogene. CDR3 size: 18 residues. Here the CDR3 DNA reads TGTGCCAGCAGCAAAGCAGGGCCCGGGACTAGCCCTTTAGATACGCAGTATTTT. It encodes CASSKAGPGTSPLDTQYF.

V usage is TRBV2 and J usage is TRBJ2-7; 7 positions match TRBD1. Trimming took 7 bases from V and 3 from J; bases not matched to a gene: 9. This CDR3 has 14 residues. In germline, CDR1 is SNHLY, CDR2 FYNNEI. CDR3 bases: TGTGCCAGCAAAATCGAGGCAGGGGGCTACGAGCAGTACTTC. Translation: CASKIEAGGYEQYF.

The J gene is TRBJ2-3, the V gene TRBV5-5; 7 positions agree with TRBD1. V lost 4 bases, J lost 2 bases, and 10 bases stayed unmatched. CDR3 length: 16 residues. The germline V gene encodes CDR1 SGHKS and CDR2 YYEKEE (reference sequence). The CDR3 sequence is CASSVGQVWNTDTQYF. In DNA, the CDR3 is TGTGCCAGCAGCGTTGGACAGGTTTGGAACACAGATACGCAGTATTTT. The variable domain in full, completed from reference TRBV5-5 and TRBJ2-3, reads DAGVTQSPTHLIKTRGQQVTLRCSPISGHKSVSWYQQVLGQGPQFIFQYYEKEERGRGNFPDRFSARQFPNYSSELNVNALLLGDSALYLCASSVGQVWNTDTQYFGPGTRLTVL.